These 3 T cell receptor beta chains came from one sample sequenced in a study of T cell changes during pregnancy in multiple sclerosis. Generated by immunoSEQ multiplex PCR, the TCRdb table keeps only in-frame clones and is missing some. The repertoire has around 50,000 clones, 85% to 95% of them found once; the top ten carry about 0.67%. The sample here was CD4+ T cells from peripheral blood mononuclear cells, taken in the third trimester of pregnancy. The source of these receptors is a female donor with multiple sclerosis, enrolled in a pregnancy study.

V usage is TRBV6-1 and J usage is TRBJ2-7, with a tentative D call TRBD2 (5 bases). V lost 4 bases and J 3 bases, leaving 10 bases between the germline ends. This CDR3 has 13 amino acids. The V gene's germline CDR1 is MNHNS and CDR2 SASEGT. CDR3 amino acids: CASSVSGVYEQYF. The CDR3 nucleotides are TGTGCCAGCAGTGTGAGCGGAGTCTACGAGCAGTACTTC.

The chain links TRBV5-1 to TRBJ2-3; TRBD2 is a possible D gene (5 bases). The V and J ends lost 0 bases and 6 bases respectively, with 14 bases between them. Germline CDR1 and CDR2: SGHRS and YFSETQ. The CDR3 has 15 residues. The CDR3 here is CASSLGLAYSDTQYF. The CDR3 DNA is TGCGCCAGCAGCTTGGGCCTAGCCTACAGCGATACGCAGTATTTT.

The chain has TRBV4-2 and TRBJ1-2, with 8 bases identical to TRBD1. V was pared by 6 bases and J by 2 bases, with 5 bases of the junction left unmatched. CDR1 is LGHNA and CDR2 is YNFKEQ in the germline V gene. The CDR3 contains 14 residues. Here the CDR3 reads CASSQDRANYGYTF. CDR3 in DNA: TGTGCCAGCAGTCAGGACAGGGCAAACTATGGCTACACCTTC.